This T cell receptor beta chain was recorded in a study of beta chain features in type 1 diabetes. Expressed TCRB transcripts got sequenced, as all isolated RNA was reverse transcribed. Some clones are missing from TCRdb's copy, which holds only in-frame ones; the method was immunoSEQ multiplex PCR. Of more than 300,000 clones detected, 6.5% to 10% appear once; the ten largest clones hold under 0.5%. Cell sorting via CD45RO/CCR7/CD25/CD127/CD95/CD27 was performed to obtain CD4+ naive, central memory, regulatory and stem cell-like memory cells. Study-wide results and caveats: Among all four CD4+ subsets, Type 1 diabetes patients had TCRB CDR3s that were moderately but significantly shorter.

This clone was seen more than once but under ten times. Antigen unknown. The germline V gene has CDR1 SGHRS and CDR2 YFSETQ. V was pared by 5 bases and J by 1 base, with 12 bases between. This CDR3 comprises 14 residues. The sequence was obtained from a woman aged 18-29 years in good health. The chain employs TRBV5-1 and TRBJ2-5, with D unresolved. Material for sequencing was central memory CD4+ T cells from blood. The CDR3 spells CASSPPGVQETQYF. Here the CDR3 DNA reads TGCGCCAGCAGTCCGCCGGGTGTCCAAGAGACCCAGTACTTC.